The source of this TCR beta chain is a study of blood T cell repertoires in COVID-19. In the study overall: PBMCs, B-cell-depleted T cells, or T cells were the source of the cDNA or gDNA that made up the material.

The CDR3 spans 12 residues. Trimming removed 7 bases at V and 10 bases at J, with 13 bases between. In terms of age and location, participants ranged from about 18 to 89 years and lived in fewer than 30 US areas. Cohort 3 donors counted as recovered after two negative PCRs, clearance, or resolved symptoms. Original data processing: Quantification of nucleated cells was approximated via reference gene primer amplification. Sequencing used immunoSEQ multiplex PCR; TCRdb keeps in-frame clones, though not all of them. That table furnishes V, J and clone size, whereas the DNA furnished D and trimming. The data show hundreds of thousands of clones, with 89% seen just once and around 9.5% held by the top ten.

The sequence derives from a woman aged 40 to 50 who had recovered from COVID-19. Material for sequencing was PBMCs or T cells enriched from blood (not recorded which). The chain has TRBV12-3 or TRBV12-4 and TRBJ1-4; D perhaps matches TRBD1 (5 bases). CDR3 nucleotide sequence: TGTGCCAGCATCGGACCGGGGGGAAAACTGTTTTTT. Its translation: CASIGPGGKLFF.